Detailed here is one T cell receptor beta chain. This clonotype was seen ten or more times. The antigen this receptor binds is unknown. It has no much larger one-base neighbor in the sample; base qualities were not kept. To prepare the library, RT-PCR was applied. The sequencer listed for this sample is Illumina HiSeq 2500. TCRdb took the public reads, trimmed them with fastp at Q25, ran MiXCR for clone calling and kept in-frame beta chains. Rows with a matching CDR3 protein are joined into one entry that keeps the most common DNA and genes. The sample has 650,000 to 800,000 distinct CDR3 sequences on record, around 20% of them singletons. The ten largest clones capture around 9.9% of the sample. CDR1 and CDR2 were assigned from the germline V gene (reference sequence) as DFQATT and SNEGSKA. The CDR3 runs 15 amino acids, cysteine and phenylalanine included. Left in the record is the CDR3 DNA by itself, 45 bases read in frame from the first base. The germline V end is reduced by 1 base and the J end by 6 bases; junction bases left unmatched: 8.

This record belongs to a study of response to subunit inactivated influenza vaccine (dated by TCRdb to between 2017 and 2018). Broadly, across the study: The study used deep quantitative T cell receptor repertoire profiling to track responses to a trivalent subunit inactivated influenza vaccine. Study-level results and caveats: The authors suggested that each seasonal influenza vaccination may recruit only a limited number of new T cells.

The source was PBMCs from blood, collected less than 6 days after vaccination. The TCR was taken from a man aged 45-60 years who received an inactivated influenza vaccine. Donor details come from another sample of the same person, matched by shared clones. The V and J segments used are TRBV20-1 and TRBJ2-3; TRBD2 lines up with 9 middle nucleotides. The DNA reads TGCAGTGCTAGAGGGCTAGCGGGGAGTAGGGATACGCAGTATTTT. It is translated as CSARGLAGSRDTQYF.